These 29 T cell receptor beta chains were all obtained from the same sample, sequenced in a study of CD8 T cells in ankylosing spondylitis. General study points: Characteristic, it appeared, of ankylosing spondylitis blood was a TCR beta motif of several highly homologous variants.

TCRdb redid the calling of the 5' RACE reads with MiXCR, one entry per CDR3 protein. The data contain approximately 500,000 distinct CDR3 sequences, more than 9.5% of them seen just once; the ten biggest clones take up approximately 6.2%. The antigens of these receptors remain unknown. The sample consisted of blood, either unsorted or a sorted T cell fraction (not recorded which). The receptors derive from a male donor with ankylosing spondylitis.

This clonotype was seen a handful of times. The chain combines TRBV27 with TRBJ2-7, with a weak D call TRBD2 (6 bases). The CDR3 runs to 15 residues. V dropped 6 bases and J dropped 3 bases, with 18 bases sitting between them. Germline CDR1 is MNHEY and CDR2 is SMNVEV (reference sequence). DNA of the CDR3: TGTGCCAGCAGCACGGGACTTCTTTCGGGCTACGAGCAGTACTTC. It is translated as CASSTGLLSGYEQYF.

This clonotype has only a few counts. This chain joins TRBV5-1 and TRBJ2-7; no definite D call. V lost 0 bases and J lost 5, with 9 bases in between. This CDR3 is 13 amino acids long. In germline, CDR1 is SGHRS, CDR2 YFSETQ. Here the CDR3 reads CASSLVGQDEQYF. CDR3 DNA sequence: TGCGCCAGCAGCTTGGTTGGGCAAGACGAGCAGTACTTC.

This chain connects TRBV24-1 to TRBJ2-5; 8 positions agree with TRBD2. The length of the CDR3 is 15 residues. V lost 3 bases to trimming and J lost 7 bases; unmatched junction nucleotides: 9. The germline CDR1 and CDR2 sequences are KGHDR and SFDVKD. CDR3 sequence reads: CATSDPRGDGGTQYF. The CDR3 DNA follows: TGTGCCACCAGTGATCCGCGGGGGGACGGAGGGACCCAGTACTTC.

A few counts support this clonotype. The rearrangement uses TRBV20-1 and TRBJ1-5; no clear D gene. The length of the CDR3 is 18 residues. Germline CDR1 and CDR2: DFQATT and SNEGSKA (reference sequence). V gave up 0 bases and J gave up 0 bases, with 18 bases separating them. CDR3 amino acids: CSARDMAVGSYSNQPQHF. CDR3 DNA: TGCAGTGCTAGAGATATGGCGGTGGGAAGTTATAGCAATCAGCCCCAGCATTTT.

This chain connects TRBV29-1 to TRBJ2-1; D uncertain. V lost 6 bases, J lost 6 bases, and 9 bases lay in between. Germline V CDR1 and CDR2: SQVTM, ANQGSEA. CDR3 length: 11 amino acids. Written as DNA, the CDR3 is TGCAGCGTCGGTAGAAGCAATGAGCAGTTCTTC. It encodes CSVGRSNEQFF.

The J gene is TRBJ2-5, the V gene TRBV7-2, with a tentative D call TRBD2 (6 bases). V lost 5 bases, J lost 7 bases, and 20 bases lay in between. Germline CDR1 reads SGHTA; CDR2 reads FQGNSA. There are 15 residues in the CDR3. CDR3 nucleotides: TGTGCCAGCAGCGCGGAACTCGACCTTAGCGGGACCCAGTACTTC. Its protein is CASSAELDLSGTQYF.

The chain combines TRBV9 with TRBJ2-1; no clear D gene. The CDR3 length is 12 residues. Trimming pared 1 base from V and 3 bases from J, leaving 2 bases between. Germline V gene data show CDR1 as SGDLS and CDR2 as YYNGEE. The CDR3 sequence: CASSVFYNEQFF. The CDR3, as DNA: TGTGCCAGCAGCGTATTCTACAATGAGCAGTTCTTC.

This clonotype has only a few counts. The V and J genes are TRBV20-1 and TRBJ1-5; D uncertain. Trimming shortened V by 1 base and J by 0 bases, and 13 bases separated the two germline ends. The CDR3 is made up of 16 amino acids. Germline V gene data show CDR1 as DFQATT and CDR2 as SNEGSKA (reference sequence). The CDR3 reads CSARVIRDGSNQPQHF. CDR3 DNA: TGCAGTGCTAGAGTGATCCGAGACGGTAGCAATCAGCCCCAGCATTTT.

The sample holds a few counts of this clonotype. This chain joins TRBV4-1 and TRBJ2-7; the D call may be TRBD1 or TRBD2 (5 bases each). Germline V gene sequence: CDR1 MGHRA, CDR2 YSYEKL. The CDR3 consists of 17 residues. V was trimmed by 5 bases and J by 5 bases, leaving 25 bases between them. CDR3 nucleotide sequence: TGCGCCAGCAGCGGTATGGGACGGTGGTTACTCCTGGACGAGCAGTACGTC. Protein: CASSGMGRWLLLDEQYV.

To note about this clonotype: The junction and the germline gene differ at one end; a read error may be behind it. The chain combines TRBV12-3 or TRBV12-4 with TRBJ2-2; 7 nucleotides align to TRBD2. CDR3 length: 18 amino acids. DNA of the CDR3: TGTACCAGCAGTTTAAAGTTGGGGGGGGATTCGAACACCGGGGAGCTGTTTTTT. Translating gives CTSSLKLGGDSNTGELFF.

This rearrangement joins TRBV5-5 to TRBJ1-1; TRBD1 is a possible D gene (5 bases). Trimming took 2 bases from V and 5 from J, leaving 10 bases between them. The CDR3 has 13 residues. CDR1 is SGHKS, CDR2 YYEKEE, per germline (reference sequence). CDR3 bases: TGTGCCAGCAGCTTCCGGGGGGAGACTGAAGCTTTCTTT. Translating it yields CASSFRGETEAFF.

This clonotype was seen many times. V usage is TRBV12-3 or TRBV12-4 and J usage is TRBJ1-1, with D possibly TRBD1 on 5 matching bases. Trimming removed 7 bases at V and 5 bases at J, with 14 bases between. CDR3 length: 13 amino acids. CDR3 sequence: CASTLLGGTEAFF. CDR3 sequence (DNA): TGTGCCAGCACCCTTTTGGGGGGGACTGAAGCTTTCTTT.

This clonotype was observed a few times. The chain recombines TRBV28 with TRBJ1-1; TRBD1 agrees at 7 bases. V shed 4 bases, J shed 0 bases, and the junction held 8 bases outside the gene matches. Per the germline V gene, CDR1 is MDHEN and CDR2 is SYDVKM. This CDR3 region has 16 residues. This CDR3 is CASSYFRDSLNTEAFF. The DNA of the CDR3 is TGTGCCAGCAGTTACTTTAGGGACAGCTTGAACACTGAAGCTTTCTTT.

V is TRBV7-6 and J is TRBJ1-1; D ambiguous. The CDR3 covers 12 residues. Germline CDR1 reads SGHVS; CDR2 reads FNYEAQ. Trimming cost V 7 bases and J 5 bases, with 11 bases left between them. The CDR3 loop is CASTTAGTEAFF. CDR3 sequence (DNA): TGTGCCAGCACCACGGCGGGGACTGAAGCTTTCTTT.

This clonotype has a handful of counts. The chain has TRBV10-3 and TRBJ1-5, with 9 bases identical to TRBD1. Germline V gene data show CDR1 as ENHRY and CDR2 as SYGVKD. The CDR3 is 15 amino acids. V gave up 6 bases and J gave up 4 bases; unmatched junction bases: 7. CDR3 nucleotide sequence: TGTGCCATCAGGGCGGACAGGGGTGGGAATCAGCCCCAGCATTTT. Its protein product is CAIRADRGGNQPQHF.

The CDR3 DNA is TGTGCCAGCAGCCAAGCCGATTGGACAGGCCCAGGGGAGACCCAGTACTTC. This encodes CASSQADWTGPGETQYF. The J gene is TRBJ2-5, the V gene TRBV4-2; 7 bases match TRBD1. The CDR3 has 17 residues. V was pared by 1 base and J by 5 bases, with 13 bases of the junction left unmatched. Germline CDR1 is LGHNA and CDR2 is YNFKEQ.

The V and J genes are TRBV7-6 and TRBJ2-5, with 8 bases lining up with TRBD1. Germline lookup yields CDR1 SGHVS and CDR2 FNYEAQ. The CDR3 is 16 amino acids. The V segment lost 5 bases and the J segment 2 bases; nucleotides outside the gene matches: 10. In nucleotides, the CDR3 is TGTGCCAGCAGCCTACAAGAAGGACAGGGACAAGAGACCCAGTACTTC. Its protein product is CASSLQEGQGQETQYF. The full variable domain, in which reference TRBV7-6 and TRBJ2-5 provide the parts outside the CDR3, is GAGVSQSPRYKVTKRGQDVALRCDPISGHVSLYWYRQALGQGPEFLTYFNYEAQQDKSGLPNDRFSAERPEGSISTLTIQRTEQRDSAMYRCASSLQEGQGQETQYFGPGTRLLVL.

This clonotype was counted only a few times. This chain uses TRBV3-1 with TRBJ2-6; 9 bases line up with TRBD1. CDR3 size: 18 residues. CDR1 and CDR2 from the germline V gene are LGHDT and YNNKEL (reference sequence). The V and J ends lost 0 bases and 4 bases, in that order; junction bases with no gene match: 7. The CDR3 sequence: CASSQDWGQGSGANVLTF. CDR3 bases: TGTGCCAGCAGCCAAGATTGGGGACAGGGATCCGGGGCCAACGTCCTGACTTTC.

This clonotype was counted only a few times. This chain joins TRBV2 and TRBJ2-7, with 7 bases lining up with TRBD2. Germline CDR1 reads SNHLY; CDR2 reads FYNNEI. This CDR3 has 13 amino acids. V was clipped by 8 bases and J by 0 bases; unmatched bases: 4. The CDR3 DNA follows: TGTGCCAGCGTTGGGGACTACTCCTACGAGCAGTACTTC. Translation: CASVGDYSYEQYF.

Many counts were recorded for this clonotype. Here the CDR3 reads CASSGAGDSPLHF. The CDR3, as DNA: TGTGCCAGCAGTGGAGCCGGAGATTCACCCCTCCACTTT. This chain joins TRBV2 and TRBJ1-6; D call uncertain. V lost 4 bases and J lost 8, with 9 bases in between. The CDR3 extends over 13 amino acids. Germline V gives CDR1 SNHLY, CDR2 FYNNEI.

This clonotype was picked up many times. V usage is TRBV29-1 and J usage is TRBJ2-5; TRBD2 matches 7 bases. Germline V gives CDR1 SQVTM, CDR2 ANQGSEA. V was clipped by 3 bases and J by 4 bases; unmatched bases: 5. This CDR3 is 13 amino acids long. As DNA, the CDR3 is TGCAGCGTTGAGAGGGTAGCGGGAGAGACCCAGTACTTC. Translating gives CSVERVAGETQYF.

This sequence joins TRBV7-9 and TRBJ2-3; no reliable D call. The CDR3 is 16 amino acids. Germline V gene sequence: CDR1 SEHNR, CDR2 FQNEAQ (reference sequence). The V end lost 0 bases, the J end lost 2 bases, and 12 bases lay between the germline ends. The chain's CDR3 is CASSLAGSVATDTQYF. DNA for the CDR3: TGTGCCAGCAGCTTAGCGGGGTCCGTCGCCACAGATACGCAGTATTTT. The full variable domain, in which reference TRBV7-9 and TRBJ2-3 provide the parts outside the CDR3, is DTGVSQNPRHKITKRGQNVTFRCDPISEHNRLYWYRQTLGQGPEFLTYFQNEAQLEKSRLLSDRFSAERPKGSFSTLEIQRTEQGDSAMYLCASSLAGSVATDTQYFGPGTRLTVL.

This clonotype was seen a handful of times. This chain joins TRBV15 and TRBJ2-5; D is ambiguous. V lost 5 bases and J 5 bases, leaving 12 bases between the germline ends. Germline loops: CDR1 LNHNV, CDR2 YYDKDF (reference sequence). This CDR3 spans 13 amino acids. In DNA form, the CDR3 reads TGTGCCACCAGCCGAAACGGAAGGGAGACCCAGTACTTC. Protein: CATSRNGRETQYF.

The chain has TRBV3-1 and TRBJ1-1, with D tentatively TRBD1 (5 bases). The germline gives CDR1 LGHDT, CDR2 YNNKEL (reference sequence). The CDR3 is made up of 14 amino acids. V lost 4 bases and J 5 bases, leaving 14 bases between the germline ends. The DNA of the CDR3 is TGTGCCAGCAGCCGCCAGGGCGGGTGGACTGAAGCTTTCTTT. It encodes CASSRQGGWTEAFF.

V is TRBV27 and J is TRBJ2-2; 11 bases are shared with TRBD1. The J segment lost 5 bases and the V segment lost 3 bases, leaving 2 bases of the junction unmatched. Per the germline V gene, CDR1 is MNHEY and CDR2 is SMNVEV (reference sequence). The CDR3 spans 15 residues. The CDR3 DNA follows: TGTGCCAGCAGTTTGTGGGACAGGGGGACCGGGGAGCTGTTTTTT. This translates into CASSLWDRGTGELFF.

Ten or more counts support this clonotype. The J gene is TRBJ1-1, the V gene TRBV20-1; the D is unclear. This CDR3 has 13 amino acids. CDR1 is DFQATT and CDR2 is SNEGSKA in the germline V gene (reference sequence). V was cut by 6 bases and J by 4 bases, with 15 bases left in between. The CDR3 spells CSAGEFGGTEAFF. The CDR3 bases are TGCAGTGCCGGAGAATTTGGAGGCACTGAAGCTTTCTTT.

This clonotype occurred a few times. V gene TRBV5-1 combines with J gene TRBJ2-7, with D uncertain. Trimming left V 2 bases short and J 1 base short, with 10 bases between. The CDR3 is 14 amino acids. The germline V gene encodes CDR1 SGHRS and CDR2 YFSETQ. DNA for the CDR3: TGCGCCAGCAGCTTTGTTGGTGGATCCTACGAGCAGTACTTC. Translation gives CASSFVGGSYEQYF.

A few counts support this clonotype. The rearrangement links TRBV4-2 to TRBJ1-3; no clear D gene. The germline V gene encodes CDR1 LGHNA and CDR2 YNFKEQ. V lost 3 bases, J lost 6 bases, and 9 bases lay in between. This CDR3 contains 13 residues. The CDR3 spells CASSQTPENTIYF. The CDR3 bases are TGTGCCAGCAGCCAGACCCCGGAAAACACCATATATTTT.

This clonotype showed up many times. V and J are TRBV11-2 and TRBJ2-2; TRBD2 aligns across 13 bases. Germline V gives CDR1 SGHAT, CDR2 FQNNGV. The CDR3 runs to 20 residues. The V segment lost 5 bases and the J segment 0 bases; nucleotides outside the gene matches: 12. The CDR3 region is CASSPTWTSGSYPNTGELFF. CDR3 coding DNA: TGTGCCAGCAGCCCGACCTGGACTAGCGGGAGCTACCCGAACACCGGGGAGCTGTTTTTT.